The next 21 T cell receptor beta chains were all read from a single sample in a study of T cell responses to AZD1222 COVID-19 vaccine. Method: immunoSEQ multiplex PCR; TCRdb's copy keeps in-frame clones and lacks some. The sample holds tens of thousands of clones; 85% to 90% are singletons and the top ten take 9.3%. Sequenced material: peripheral blood, taken 28 days after the second AZD1222 dose. The receptors were gathered from an adult who received the AZD1222 COVID-19 vaccine.

The chain combines TRBV19 with TRBJ2-2; TRBD1 aligns across 7 bases. Germline V gene sequence: CDR1 LNHDA, CDR2 SQIVND (reference sequence). The junction had 4 bases not matched to a gene; V was cut back by 3 bases and J by 3 bases. CDR3 length equals 15 residues. CDR3 bases: TGTGCCAGTAGTATCGGGACAGCGTACACCGGGGAGCTGTTTTTT. Translating it yields CASSIGTAYTGELFF. The full variable domain, in which reference TRBV19 and TRBJ2-2 provide the parts outside the CDR3, is DGGITQSPKYLFRKEGQNVTLSCEQNLNHDAMYWYRQDPGQGLRLIYYSQIVNDFQKGDIAEGYSVSREKKESFPLTVTSAQKNPTAFYLCASSIGTAYTGELFFGEGSRLTVL.

The rearrangement joins TRBV28 to TRBJ1-1; maybe TRBD1 (6 bases). Germline CDR1 reads MDHEN; CDR2 reads SYDVKM. V was trimmed by 6 bases and J by 3 bases, leaving 11 bases between them. This CDR3 region has 13 residues. The CDR3 nucleotides are TGTGCCAGCAGACAGACAGGCGACACTGAAGCTTTCTTT. Translated, it gives CASRQTGDTEAFF.

The chain links TRBV7-2 to TRBJ1-1; D gene unclear. The CDR3 runs 15 residues. Germline V gene sequence: CDR1 SGHTA, CDR2 FQGNSA. V was cut by 3 bases and J by 3 bases, with 14 bases left in between. The DNA of the CDR3 is TGTGCCAGCAGCTTGAAAGGCCCGGGAGACACTGAAGCTTTCTTT. Translation gives CASSLKGPGDTEAFF.

This clone has only one observation. The rearrangement links TRBV11-3 to TRBJ2-3, with D maybe TRBD2 (5 bases). The CDR3 sequence is 15 residues long. V shed 1 base and J shed 3 bases, with 11 bases lying between them. Germline V lookup: CDR1 SGHNT, CDR2 YENEEA. The CDR3 here is CASSLGGSRTDTQYF. In DNA, the CDR3 is TGTGCCAGCAGCTTAGGTGGGAGTAGGACAGATACGCAGTATTTT.

V usage is TRBV6-2 or TRBV6-3 and J usage is TRBJ2-6; perhaps TRBD1 as D (6 bases). In germline, CDR1 is MNHEY, CDR2 SVGEGT. The CDR3 consists of 18 residues. V lost 4 bases and J 4 bases, leaving 20 bases between the germline ends. The CDR3: CASSSLPTGSQGANVLTF. The CDR3 coding sequence is TGTGCCAGCAGTTCACTCCCCACAGGGTCTCAAGGGGCCAACGTCCTGACTTTC.

The V call is TRBV5-5, the J call TRBJ2-5; 9 nucleotides line up with TRBD1. This CDR3 is 19 amino acids long. CDR1 and CDR2 from the germline V gene are SGHKS and YYEKEE (reference sequence). The junction had 17 bases not matched to a gene; V was cut back by 2 bases and J by 3 bases. The CDR3 spells CASSFTASGQGTAKETQYF. As DNA, the CDR3 is TGTGCCAGCAGCTTCACTGCATCGGGACAGGGTACCGCAAAAGAGACCCAGTACTTC.

The J gene is TRBJ1-2, the V gene TRBV6-2 or TRBV6-3; TRBD1 matches at 8 bases. The CDR3 runs to 15 residues. V was pared by 0 bases and J by 4 bases, with 4 bases of the junction left unmatched. Germline V lookup: CDR1 MNHEY, CDR2 SVGEGT. The CDR3 bases are TGTGCCAGCAGTTACTCGCCAGGGGGCACCTATGGCTACACCTTC. It yields the protein CASSYSPGGTYGYTF.

The CDR3 nucleotides are TGTGCCAGCAGCGCGGGACTAGCGGGTTTAGATACGCAGTATTTT. It is translated as CASSAGLAGLDTQYF. The chain combines TRBV9 with TRBJ2-3, with 12 bases aligning to TRBD2. J was trimmed by 5 bases and V by 3 bases; bases with no gene match: 4. Germline V CDR1 and CDR2: SGDLS, YYNGEE. The CDR3 sequence is 15 residues long.

The genes are TRBV19 and TRBJ2-2; 7 bases line up with TRBD2. Germline V gene sequence: CDR1 LNHDA, CDR2 SQIVND (reference sequence). J was trimmed by 0 bases and V by 6 bases; bases with no gene match: 4. The CDR3 length is 15 residues. The CDR3 region has the DNA TGTGCCAGTAGGGGGGGGATAGCGAACACCGGGGAGCTGTTTTTT. Its translation: CASRGGIANTGELFF.

The chain combines TRBV9 with TRBJ2-1, with 7 bases lining up with TRBD1. CDR1 is SGDLS, CDR2 YYNGEE, per germline. The CDR3 covers 16 residues. V shed 4 bases and J 1 base; nucleotides not matched to a gene: 8. This CDR3 reads CASSREVTGSYNEQFF. The CDR3 nucleotides read TGTGCCAGCAGCAGAGAGGTGACAGGGTCCTACAATGAGCAGTTCTTC.

The rearrangement joins TRBV14 to TRBJ2-5; no definite D call. This CDR3 has 12 amino acids. Germline lookup yields CDR1 SGHDN and CDR2 FVKESK. Trimming removed 0 bases at V and 7 bases at J, with 6 bases between. The CDR3 here is CASSQDLWTQYF. CDR3 sequence (DNA): TGTGCCAGCAGCCAAGATCTCTGGACCCAGTACTTC.

This sequence joins TRBV5-1 and TRBJ1-2, with D tentatively TRBD1 (5 bases). V lost 1 base, J lost 6 bases, and 13 bases lay in between. CDR3 length equals 14 residues. Germline V gives CDR1 SGHRS, CDR2 YFSETQ. The chain's CDR3 is CASSLPGKGDGYTF. Written as DNA, the CDR3 is TGCGCCAGCAGCTTGCCAGGGAAAGGGGATGGCTACACCTTC.

The chain joins TRBV2 to TRBJ2-4; no firm D call. V lost 4 bases and J lost 0, with 10 bases in between. From germline, CDR1 is SNHLY and CDR2 FYNNEI. CDR3 length: 15 residues. CDR3 bases: TGTGCCAGCAGTGCAGAAGAAATAGCCAAAAACATTCAGTACTTC. Its translation is CASSAEEIAKNIQYF.

V is TRBV5-1 and J is TRBJ2-1; D gene unclear. Trimming stripped 0 bases from V and 9 bases from J, with 13 bases between. Germline CDR1 and CDR2: SGHRS and YFSETQ. The CDR3 loop spans 14 amino acids. The chain's CDR3 is CASSLAGLDVEQFF. The CDR3 nucleotides are TGCGCCAGCAGCTTGGCCGGGCTAGATGTTGAGCAGTTCTTC.

The chain employs TRBV19 and TRBJ1-3; D is perhaps TRBD1 (6 bases). Deletions cut 4 bases from V and 1 base from J, with 20 bases between. The germline V gene encodes CDR1 LNHDA and CDR2 SQIVND (reference sequence). This CDR3 has 18 amino acids. As DNA, the CDR3 is TGTGCCAGTAGTAGCTTGGGGGCAGGCTCCCTATCTGGAAACACCATATATTTT. This translates into CASSSLGAGSLSGNTIYF.

DNA of the CDR3: TGTGCCAGCAGCATTGCTAGCGGGGGGGCCACCGGGGAGCTGTTTTTT. Translation: CASSIASGGATGELFF. The V gene is TRBV3-1 (or the pseudogene TRBV3-2), the J gene TRBJ2-2, with 12 bases aligning to TRBD2. V trimming: 5 bases; J trimming: 4 bases; junction bases outside the gene matches: 5. This CDR3 is 16 amino acids long. Germline V CDR1 and CDR2: LGHDT, YNNKEL (reference sequence).

In DNA form, the CDR3 reads TGTGCCAGCAGCGCCCCCTGGGGGACCCAGTACTTC. The encoded protein is CASSAPWGTQYF. The rearrangement links TRBV7-9 to TRBJ2-5; D remains ambiguous. CDR1 and CDR2 from the germline V gene are SEHNR and FQNEAQ (reference sequence). V dropped 5 bases and J dropped 7 bases, with 11 bases sitting between them. The CDR3 totals 12 residues.

The gene calls are TRBV29-1 and TRBJ1-2; D call uncertain. Deletions cut 4 bases from V and 7 bases from J, with 7 bases between. This CDR3 region has 10 residues. CDR1 SQVTM and CDR2 ANQGSEA come from the germline V gene. In nucleotides, the CDR3 is TGCAGCGTTGCTGACTCTGGCTACACCTTC. Its protein is CSVADSGYTF. Full variable domain (rest looked up from reference TRBV29-1 and TRBJ1-2): SAVISQKPSRDICQRGTSLTIQCQVDSQVTMMFWYRQQPGQSLTLIATANQGSEATYESGFVIDKFPISRPNLTFSTLTVSNMSPEDSSIYLCSVADSGYTFGSGTRLTVV.

The genes are TRBV20-1 and TRBJ1-4; perhaps TRBD1 as D (5 bases). Looked up from germline, CDR1 is DFQATT and CDR2 is SNEGSKA (reference sequence). V was cut by 3 bases and J by 1 base, with 9 bases left in between. This CDR3 has 14 residues. The CDR3 loop reads CSASVRGTNEKLFF. In DNA, the CDR3 is TGCAGTGCTAGTGTGAGGGGAACTAATGAAAAACTGTTTTTT.

The V call is TRBV24-1, the J call TRBJ2-1; TRBD2 matches at 10 bases. The germline V gene has CDR1 KGHDR and CDR2 SFDVKD. V was pared by 3 bases and J by 7 bases, with 2 bases of the junction left unmatched. CDR3 length: 14 amino acids. The CDR3 DNA is TGTGCCACCAGTGATGGGACTAGCGCAAATGAGCAGTTCTTC. Amino acid sequence: CATSDGTSANEQFF.

This CDR3 reads CASSSPGRTSEAFF. In DNA, the CDR3 is TGTGCCAGCAGCTCCCCTGGCAGGACGTCTGAAGCTTTCTTT. The chain recombines TRBV5-4 with TRBJ1-1; D uncertain. This CDR3 comprises 14 residues. The germline V gene encodes CDR1 SGHNT and CDR2 YYREEE (reference sequence). V was cut by 3 bases and J by 6 bases, with 15 bases left in between.